This TCR beta chain is from a study of blood T cells in healthy people across ages. At the level of the study: The template switching approach captured approximately one barcoded beta molecule for every two T cells.

For the second PCR, which ran for about 7 to 11 cycles, a sample-barcoded 5' primer and a J-beta primer mix were used. TCRdb reprocessed the 5' RACE reads via MiXCR and lists one record per CDR3 protein. In the table there are around 750,000 distinct CDR3 sequences, roughly 50% of which are singletons. Study-wide points: Per million T cells, the diversity of TCR beta decreased roughly linearly as age advanced.

The V and J ends lost 4 bases and 2 bases respectively, with 13 bases between them. The CDR3 is made up of 15 amino acids. Germline V CDR1 and CDR2: SGHRS, YFSETQ. The sample holds a few counts of this clonotype. Its antigen is as yet unknown. This chain links TRBV5-1 with TRBJ2-1, with unresolved D. The source of this sequence is a man older than 75 in good health. The specimen was blood. The CDR3 DNA is TGCGCCAGCAGCCCCCGTGGCGTAACCTACAATGAGCAGTTCTTC. Amino acids: CASSPRGVTYNEQFF.